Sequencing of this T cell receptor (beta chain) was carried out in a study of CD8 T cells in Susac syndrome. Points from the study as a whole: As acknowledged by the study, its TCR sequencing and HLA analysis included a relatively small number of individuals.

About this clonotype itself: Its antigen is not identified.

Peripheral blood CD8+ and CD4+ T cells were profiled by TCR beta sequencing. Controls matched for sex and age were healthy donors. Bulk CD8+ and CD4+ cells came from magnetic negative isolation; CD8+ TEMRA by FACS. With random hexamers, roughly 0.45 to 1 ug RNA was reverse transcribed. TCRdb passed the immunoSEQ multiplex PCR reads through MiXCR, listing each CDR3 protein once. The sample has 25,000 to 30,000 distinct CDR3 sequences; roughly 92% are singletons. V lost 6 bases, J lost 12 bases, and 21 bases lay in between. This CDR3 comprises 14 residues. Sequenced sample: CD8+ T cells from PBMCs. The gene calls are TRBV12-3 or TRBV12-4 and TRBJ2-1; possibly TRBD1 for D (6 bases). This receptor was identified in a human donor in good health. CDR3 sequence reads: CASRMTGTLHGQFF. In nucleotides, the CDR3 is TGTGCCAGCAGGATGACAGGTACCCTACACGGGCAGTTCTTC.